The 16 T cell receptor beta chains below come from one sample, sequenced in a study of OX40 agonist ivuxolimab in advanced cancers. The library was produced with the immunoSEQ multiplex PCR assay. TCRdb's version of the immuneACCESS table is confined to in-frame rearrangements and falls short of the full clone set. An unresolved V gene accounts for under half of the shortfall where checked; the remainder is of unknown origin. Within this sample are some 96,000 clones, with approximately 90% of them counted one time only. Approximately 0.54% of the sample is held by the ten biggest clonotypes. The sequenced sample was CD4+ or CD8+ T cells sorted from blood, obtained in a trial of the OX40 agonist ivuxolimab. The receptors were gathered from an adult with an advanced solid tumor such as melanoma, head and neck, liver or kidney cancer.

V and J are TRBV7-9 and TRBJ2-1, with D possibly TRBD2 on 6 matching bases. The CDR3 covers 12 residues. Trimming removed 4 bases from V and 9 bases from J, with 10 bases in between. Germline CDR1 and CDR2: SEHNR and FQNEAQ (reference sequence). The CDR3 sequence is CASSSLATEQFF. The CDR3 DNA reads as TGTGCCAGCAGCTCCCTAGCGACTGAGCAGTTCTTC.

The chain links TRBV5-1 to TRBJ2-7; 8 bases agree with TRBD1. J gave up 5 bases and V 0 bases, and 10 bases lay outside the gene matches. This CDR3 region has 16 residues. Per germline, CDR1 SGHRS and CDR2 YFSETQ. The CDR3 nucleotides are TGCGCCAGCAGCTTGGGGGCCGGGACAGGTCTTGACGAGCAGTACTTC. This translates into CASSLGAGTGLDEQYF. Based on the CDR3 plus reference TRBV5-1 and TRBJ2-7, the full variable domain is KAGVTQTPRYLIKTRGQQVTLSCSPISGHRSVSWYQQTPGQGLQFLFEYFSETQRNKGNFPGRFSGRQFSNSRSEMNVSTLELGDSALYLCASSLGAGTGLDEQYFGPGTRLTVT.

The rearrangement links TRBV2 to TRBJ1-4, with D tentatively TRBD1 (6 bases). Germline V lookup: CDR1 SNHLY, CDR2 FYNNEI. This CDR3 comprises 15 residues. V dropped 0 bases and J dropped 7 bases, with 12 bases sitting between them. Here the CDR3 DNA reads TGTGCCAGCAGTGAAGCCGGGACACCTTTTGAAAAACTGTTTTTT. It is translated as CASSEAGTPFEKLFF. The full variable domain, in which reference TRBV2 and TRBJ1-4 provide the parts outside the CDR3, is EPEVTQTPSHQVTQMGQEVILRCVPISNHLYFYWYRQILGQKVEFLVSFYNNEISEKSEIFDDQFSVERPDGSNFTLKIRSTKLEDSAMYFCASSEAGTPFEKLFFGSGTQLSVL.

V is TRBV7-2 and J is TRBJ1-1; D unclear. The germline V and J ends were trimmed by 11 bases and 1 base, with 17 bases remaining between them. The CDR3 is 14 amino acids. CDR1 and CDR2 from the germline V gene are SGHTA and FQGNSA. The CDR3, as DNA: TGTGCCTCCCAAGGTTGGTCGGCGAACACTGAAGCTTTCTTT. This gives the protein CASQGWSANTEAFF.

This clone showed up just once. The genes are TRBV7-2 and TRBJ1-4; no definite D call. The CDR3 totals 11 residues. Trimming removed 3 bases from V and 5 bases from J, with 1 base in between. CDR1 is SGHTA, CDR2 FQGNSA, per germline. CDR3: CASSFNEKLFF. CDR3 bases: TGTGCCAGCAGCTTCAATGAAAAACTGTTTTTT. Full variable domain (rest looked up from reference TRBV7-2 and TRBJ1-4): GAGVSQSPSNKVTEKGKDVELRCDPISGHTALYWYRQSLGQGLEFLIYFQGNSAPDKSGLPSDRFSAERTGGSVSTLTIQRTQQEDSAVYLCASSFNEKLFFGSGTQLSVL.

The V and J genes are TRBV18 and TRBJ2-5, with 11 bases matching TRBD2. CDR3 length: 15 residues. Germline lookup yields CDR1 KGHSH and CDR2 LQKENI. V lost 3 bases to trimming and J lost 2 bases; unmatched junction nucleotides: 2. CDR3 sequence reads: CASSPGLAVQETQYF. In DNA, the CDR3 is TGTGCCAGCTCACCGGGACTAGCGGTTCAAGAGACCCAGTACTTC.

The CDR3 is CASSIERGRSTDTQYF. The CDR3, as DNA: TGTGCCAGTAGTATAGAACGGGGCCGGAGCACAGATACGCAGTATTTT. This chain links TRBV19 with TRBJ2-3; D is perhaps TRBD1 or TRBD2 (5 bases each). This CDR3 spans 16 amino acids. Trimming stripped 0 bases from V and 0 bases from J, with 10 bases between. Germline loops: CDR1 LNHDA, CDR2 SQIVND (reference sequence).

In DNA form, the CDR3 reads TGTGCCAGTGGATGGACTAGCGGGAGAAACACCGGGGAGCTGTTTTTT. As protein: CASGWTSGRNTGELFF. The V and J genes are TRBV19 and TRBJ2-2; 13 bases are a match to TRBD2. J gave up 2 bases and V 8 bases, and 5 bases lay outside the gene matches. Germline V gene sequence: CDR1 LNHDA, CDR2 SQIVND (reference sequence). The CDR3 consists of 16 residues.

The rearrangement uses TRBV2 and TRBJ1-5; a possible D gene is TRBD1 (6 bases). The CDR3 has 14 residues. Germline lookup yields CDR1 SNHLY and CDR2 FYNNEI. Trimming took 6 bases from V and 4 from J, leaving 13 bases between them. The CDR3 DNA reads TGTGCCAGCAGGGACAGAACACCTAATCAGCCCCAGCATTTT. Translation: CASRDRTPNQPQHF.

This clone was counted a few times. The V and J genes are TRBV27 and TRBJ1-1, with TRBD1 as a possible D gene (6 bases). Germline V lookup: CDR1 MNHEY, CDR2 SMNVEV (reference sequence). The CDR3 contains 15 residues. V lost 7 bases to trimming and J lost 1 base, with 16 bases between them. In DNA form, the CDR3 reads TGTGCCAGCAAGGCGTGGGGGCAAAAGAACACTGAAGCTTTCTTT. This codes for CASKAWGQKNTEAFF.

This clone was observed a single time. The CDR3 nucleotides are TGTGCCAGCAGTTACTCGAGTGCGGGCTCCTACGAGCAGTACTTC. This codes for CASSYSSAGSYEQYF. This chain connects TRBV6-5 to TRBJ2-7, with a weak D call TRBD2 (5 bases). Trimming removed 0 bases at V and 0 bases at J, with 9 bases between. Germline V gene sequence: CDR1 MNHEY, CDR2 SVGAGI. The length of the CDR3 is 15 residues.

The chain combines TRBV15 with TRBJ1-1, with TRBD1 matching 7 bases. The CDR3 totals 15 residues. Germline CDR1 LNHNV, CDR2 YYDKDF (reference sequence). J lost 1 base, V lost 3 bases, and 5 bases had no gene match. This chain's CDR3 is CATSRITGANTEAFF. CDR3 DNA: TGTGCCACCAGCAGGATTACAGGGGCGAACACTGAAGCTTTCTTT.

V gene TRBV28 combines with J gene TRBJ1-2, with D possibly TRBD1 on 5 matching bases. Trimming removed 7 bases from V and 0 bases from J, with 15 bases in between. Germline loops: CDR1 MDHEN, CDR2 SYDVKM. The CDR3 spans 15 residues. Here the CDR3 reads CASITIGTPNYGYTF. The CDR3 nucleotides read TGTGCCAGCATTACGATAGGGACCCCTAACTATGGCTACACCTTC.

The CDR3: CASTTRASMGYGYTF. The DNA of the CDR3 is TGTGCCAGCACCACCCGGGCCTCCATGGGCTATGGCTACACCTTC. The chain carries TRBV27 and TRBJ1-2, with D unresolved. V was cut by 7 bases and J by 4 bases, with 19 bases left in between. Per germline, CDR1 MNHEY and CDR2 SMNVEV (reference sequence). CDR3 length: 15 residues.

The chain has TRBV5-5 and TRBJ1-1, with D possibly being TRBD1 (5 bases). Trimming took off 1 base at V and 11 bases at J, with 12 bases between the two ends. Germline V gene data show CDR1 as SGHKS and CDR2 as YYEKEE (reference sequence). CDR3 length equals 12 residues. The CDR3 is CASSLRDRRAFF. Written as DNA, the CDR3 is TGTGCCAGCAGCTTGAGGGACCGGCGGGCTTTCTTT.

The V call is TRBV29-1, the J call TRBJ2-5; 12 bases are shared with TRBD2. V dropped 2 bases and J dropped 4; count of bases not matched to a gene: 11. Per germline, CDR1 SQVTM and CDR2 ANQGSEA. The CDR3 is made up of 17 amino acids. The CDR3 here is CSVEPHGLAGWRETQYF. CDR3 in DNA: TGCAGCGTTGAACCTCACGGACTAGCGGGATGGCGAGAGACCCAGTACTTC.